This T cell receptor beta chain was identified in a study of radiation and T cells in renal cell carcinoma. Treatment denoted: treatment-naive control, cytoreductive nephrectomy. Treatment-naive patients without radiation supplied the control tumors at nephrectomy. This clone has more than one count but fewer than ten. The table came from immunoSEQ multiplex PCR; TCRdb's copy has only in-frame clones and leaves some out. This sample yields under 7,000 clones, of which 68% are seen a single time; under 30% belongs to the top ten. This CDR3 spans 12 amino acids. Germline V gives CDR1 SGHTA, CDR2 FQGNSA. V was trimmed by 1 base and J by 13 bases, leaving 11 bases between them.

The gene calls are TRBV7-2 and TRBJ2-1; maybe TRBD2 (6 bases). The clonotype originates from a human donor with renal cell carcinoma. This specimen consisted of tumor tissue, obtained from a patient whose treatment was nephrectomy without radiotherapy. The CDR3 sequence: CASSLEGTPQFF. The CDR3 nucleotides are TGTGCCAGCAGCTTAGAAGGGACTCCTCAGTTCTTC.